The clone carrying this T cell receptor beta chain has a handful of counts. This entry belongs to a study of blood T cell repertoires in COVID-19. Looking at the study overall: Samples representing acute and convalescent COVID-19 were sourced from the United States, Italy and Spain.

Authors' data handling: Amplification from reference gene primers served as the basis for estimated nucleated cell counts. The data were produced by immunoSEQ multiplex PCR, yet TCRdb's version contains in-frame clones alone and is incomplete. V, J and clone size are taken as reported in that table, and D and trimming were inferred from the DNA itself. The sample shows around 310,000 clones, 85% to 90% of them seen only once. The participants were between roughly 18 and 100 years old and came from some 25 US areas. Cohorts were determined from participant-reported clinical history. This TCR derives from a woman aged 30 to 39 who had recovered from COVID-19. Sequencing used PBMCs or T cells enriched from blood (not recorded which).

The CDR3 DNA follows: TGTGCCAGCAGTTTCCAGGGGCGCGGCTATGGCTACACCTTC. Translation: CASSFQGRGYGYTF. The rearrangement joins TRBV27 to TRBJ1-2; a weak D match, TRBD1 (6 bases). The ends were cut back, 3 bases at V and 4 bases at J, with 12 bases in the middle. CDR1 and CDR2 (germline): MNHEY, SMNVEV (reference sequence). The CDR3 is 14 residues long.